The clone carrying this TCR beta chain was observed once. Some clones are missing from TCRdb's copy, which holds only in-frame ones; the method was immunoSEQ multiplex PCR. The repertoire holds tens of thousands of clones, with 70% to 90% as singletons. This sample was included in a study of control samples from healthy donors and cancer patients. V lost 2 bases to trimming and J lost 1 base; unmatched junction nucleotides: 8. Germline V gives CDR1 SGHTA, CDR2 FQGNSA. The length of the CDR3 is 16 residues. The J gene is TRBJ2-7, the V gene TRBV7-2; 7 positions agree with TRBD2. The sample taken for sequencing was blood. The TCR was taken from a woman aged 45-59 years in good health. The CDR3 DNA reads TGTGCCAGCAGCTTAAACGGAGCTAGCGGTTCCTACGAGCAGTACTTC. This sequence encodes CASSLNGASGSYEQYF.